This T cell receptor (beta chain) was sequenced in a study of CD4+ T cells in melanoma. On this clone: The antigen is unknown.

The protocol was immunoSEQ multiplex PCR, while the TCRdb copy is restricted to in-frame clones and leaves out a portion. The data hold nearly 50,000 clones, with 75% to 90% observed a single time. Study outcomes and limitations: Diverse differentiation states were reported for melanoma neoantigen-specific CD4+ T cells.

Trimming cost V 6 bases and J 8 bases, with 16 bases left between them. Germline V CDR1 and CDR2: MDHEN, SYDVKM. This CDR3 contains 14 residues. The source material was peripheral blood. This sequence joins TRBV28 and TRBJ1-4; possibly TRBD1 for D (6 bases). The source is a human donor with melanoma. CDR3 residues: CASSREGTREKLFF. DNA for the CDR3: TGTGCCAGCAGCCGAGAGGGGACAAGAGAAAAACTGTTTTTT. The full variable domain, in which reference TRBV28 and TRBJ1-4 provide the parts outside the CDR3, is DVKVTQSSRYLVKRTGEKVFLECVQDMDHENMFWYRQDPGLGLRLIYFSYDVKMKEKGDIPEGYSVSREKKERFSLILESASTNQTSMYLCASSREGTREKLFFGSGTQLSVL.